Included here is one T cell receptor (beta chain) sequence, with context. Distinct nucleotide sequences in the sample also encode this CDR3. The germline gives CDR1 MRHNA, CDR2 SNTAGT. V lost 3 bases, J lost 2 bases, and 3 bases stayed unmatched. The CDR3 contains 15 residues. This record belongs to a study of cytomegalovirus exposure and HLA in healthy donors. The PCR had 60 Vbeta and 13 Jbeta primers. Only in-frame clones appear in the TCRdb table, and some are missing; sequencing was by immunoSEQ multiplex PCR. The repertoire holds about 200,000 clones, with 70% to 80% as singletons. The sample comprised PBMCs. V usage is TRBV6-4 and J usage is TRBJ2-3; 9 nucleotides match TRBD2. This receptor was obtained from a male donor in good health and CMV-seropositive. Written as DNA, the CDR3 is TGTGCCAGCAGTGAGCTAGCGGGGACCACAGATACGCAGTATTTT. Residues: CASSELAGTTDTQYF.